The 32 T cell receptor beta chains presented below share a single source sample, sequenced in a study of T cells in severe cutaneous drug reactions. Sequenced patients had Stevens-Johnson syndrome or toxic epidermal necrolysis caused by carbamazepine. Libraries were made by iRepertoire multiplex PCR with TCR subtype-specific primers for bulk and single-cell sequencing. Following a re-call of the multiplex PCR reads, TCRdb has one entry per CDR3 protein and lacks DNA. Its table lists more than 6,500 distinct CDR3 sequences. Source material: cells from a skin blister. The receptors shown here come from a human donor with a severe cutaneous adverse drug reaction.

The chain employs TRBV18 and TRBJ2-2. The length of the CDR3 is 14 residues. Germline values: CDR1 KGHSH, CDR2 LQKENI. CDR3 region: CASSPWISDGELFF.

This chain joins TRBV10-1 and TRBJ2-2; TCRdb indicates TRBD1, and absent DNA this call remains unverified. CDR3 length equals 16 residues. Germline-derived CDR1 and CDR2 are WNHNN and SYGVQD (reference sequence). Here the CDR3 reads CASSDGRTGWTGELFF.

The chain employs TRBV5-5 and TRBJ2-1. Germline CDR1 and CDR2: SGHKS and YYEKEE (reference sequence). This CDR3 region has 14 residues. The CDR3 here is CASSTGSSYNEQFF.

CDR3 sequence: CSVEEINEQYF. The chain employs TRBV29-1 and TRBJ2-7. The CDR3 covers 11 residues. CDR1 and CDR2 from the germline V gene are SQVTM and ANQGSEA.

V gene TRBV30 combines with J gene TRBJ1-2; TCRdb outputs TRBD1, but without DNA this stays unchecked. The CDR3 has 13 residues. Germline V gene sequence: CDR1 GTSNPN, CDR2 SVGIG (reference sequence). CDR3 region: CAWIGQGSGGYTF.

The CDR3 sequence is CASSVAGHPYEQYF. The V call is TRBV9, the J call TRBJ2-7; TCRdb names TRBD1, which stays unverified in the absence of DNA. Germline assignment: CDR1 SGDLS and CDR2 YYNGEE. The CDR3 is 14 residues long.

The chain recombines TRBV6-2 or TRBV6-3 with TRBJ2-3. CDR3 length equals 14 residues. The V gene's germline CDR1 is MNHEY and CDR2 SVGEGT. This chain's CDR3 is CASSYRLVPDTQYF.

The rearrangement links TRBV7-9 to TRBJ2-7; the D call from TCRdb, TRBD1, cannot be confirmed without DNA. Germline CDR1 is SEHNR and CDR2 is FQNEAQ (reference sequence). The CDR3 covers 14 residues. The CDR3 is CASSLGTGSYEQYF.

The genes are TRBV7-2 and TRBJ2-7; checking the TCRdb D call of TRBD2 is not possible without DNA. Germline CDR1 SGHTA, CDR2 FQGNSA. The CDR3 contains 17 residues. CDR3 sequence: CASSPSPFSGAIYEQYF.

CDR3 sequence: CAAYPTGRSEAFF. The rearrangement uses TRBV30 and TRBJ1-1. The CDR3 runs 13 residues. Germline CDR1 GTSNPN, CDR2 SVGIG (reference sequence).

This CDR3 reads CASSLSVVETQYF. The chain joins TRBV28 to TRBJ2-5. In germline, CDR1 is MDHEN, CDR2 SYDVKM. This CDR3 has 13 amino acids. The complete variable domain, with remaining parts taken from reference TRBV28 and TRBJ2-5, reads DVKVTQSSRYLVKRTGEKVFLECVQDMDHENMFWYRQDPGLGLRLIYFSYDVKMKEKGDIPEGYSVSREKKERFSLILESASTNQTSMYLCASSLSVVETQYFGPGTRLLVL.

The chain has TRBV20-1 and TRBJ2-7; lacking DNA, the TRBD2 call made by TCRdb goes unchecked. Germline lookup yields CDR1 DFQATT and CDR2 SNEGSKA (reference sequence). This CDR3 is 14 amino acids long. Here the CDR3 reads CSARGASATYEQYF.

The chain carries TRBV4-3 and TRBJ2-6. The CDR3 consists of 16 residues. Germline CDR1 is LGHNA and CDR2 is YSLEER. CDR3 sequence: CASSQDPASGANVLTF.

CDR3 region: CASSPGLASYEQYF. The chain carries TRBV7-2 and TRBJ2-7; TCRdb's D gene call, TRBD2, goes unchecked for lack of DNA. The CDR3 has 14 residues. Germline-derived CDR1 and CDR2 are SGHTA and FQGNSA.

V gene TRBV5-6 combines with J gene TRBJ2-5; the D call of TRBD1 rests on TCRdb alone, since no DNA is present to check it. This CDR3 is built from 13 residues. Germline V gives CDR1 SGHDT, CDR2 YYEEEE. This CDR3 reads CASSMTGRETQYF.

The CDR3 region is CASTGVIYGYTF. V usage is TRBV7-9 and J usage is TRBJ1-2; without DNA, the TCRdb call of TRBD1 cannot be checked. The length of the CDR3 is 12 residues. Germline lookup yields CDR1 SEHNR and CDR2 FQNEAQ (reference sequence).

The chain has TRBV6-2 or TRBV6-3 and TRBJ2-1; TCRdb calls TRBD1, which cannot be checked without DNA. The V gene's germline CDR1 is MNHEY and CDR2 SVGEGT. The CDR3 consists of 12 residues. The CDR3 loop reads CASTQDRYEQFF.

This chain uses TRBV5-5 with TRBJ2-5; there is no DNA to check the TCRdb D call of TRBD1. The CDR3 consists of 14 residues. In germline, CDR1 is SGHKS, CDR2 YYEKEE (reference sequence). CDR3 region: CASTGQGRRETQYF.

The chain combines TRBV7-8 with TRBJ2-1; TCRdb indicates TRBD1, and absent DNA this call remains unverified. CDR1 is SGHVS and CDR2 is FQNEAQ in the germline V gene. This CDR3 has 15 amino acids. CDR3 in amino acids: CASSLAGGTYNEQFF.

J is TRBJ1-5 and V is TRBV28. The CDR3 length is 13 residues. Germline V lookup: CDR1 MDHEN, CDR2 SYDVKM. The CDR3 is CASSLASPQPQHF.

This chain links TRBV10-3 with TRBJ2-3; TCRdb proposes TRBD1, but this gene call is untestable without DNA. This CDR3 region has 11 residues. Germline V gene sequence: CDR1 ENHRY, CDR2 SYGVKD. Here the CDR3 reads CAARDTDTQYF.

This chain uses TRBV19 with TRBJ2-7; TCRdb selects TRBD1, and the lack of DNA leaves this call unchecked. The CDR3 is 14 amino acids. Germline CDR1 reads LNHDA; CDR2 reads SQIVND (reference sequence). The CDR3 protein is CASSIWGHDYEQYF.

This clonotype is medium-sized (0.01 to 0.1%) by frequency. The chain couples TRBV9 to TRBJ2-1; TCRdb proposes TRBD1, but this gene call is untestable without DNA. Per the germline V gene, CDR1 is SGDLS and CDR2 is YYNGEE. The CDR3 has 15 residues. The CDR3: CASSVGQVSYNEQFF.

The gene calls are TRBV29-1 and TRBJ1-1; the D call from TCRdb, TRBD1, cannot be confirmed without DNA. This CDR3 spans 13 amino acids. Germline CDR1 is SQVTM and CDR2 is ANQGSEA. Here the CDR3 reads CSVHDSLNTEAFF. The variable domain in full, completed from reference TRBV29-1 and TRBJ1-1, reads SAVISQKPSRDICQRGTSLTIQCQVDSQVTMMFWYRQQPGQSLTLIATANQGSEATYESGFVIDKFPISRPNLTFSTLTVSNMSPEDSSIYLCSVHDSLNTEAFFGQGTRLTVV.

This CDR3 is CASSPTSDTQYF. The V and J genes are TRBV27 and TRBJ2-3; TCRdb's assignment of TRBD2 cannot be checked, as there is no DNA. CDR3 length: 12 amino acids. Germline CDR1 is MNHEY and CDR2 is SMNVEV (reference sequence).

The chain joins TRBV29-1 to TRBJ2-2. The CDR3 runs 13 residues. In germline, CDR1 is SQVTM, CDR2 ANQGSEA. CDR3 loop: CSVGLMGTGELFF.

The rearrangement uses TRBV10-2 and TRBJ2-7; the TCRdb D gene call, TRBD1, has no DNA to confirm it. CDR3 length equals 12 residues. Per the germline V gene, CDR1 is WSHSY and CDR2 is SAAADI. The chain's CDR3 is CASSGAHYEQYF.

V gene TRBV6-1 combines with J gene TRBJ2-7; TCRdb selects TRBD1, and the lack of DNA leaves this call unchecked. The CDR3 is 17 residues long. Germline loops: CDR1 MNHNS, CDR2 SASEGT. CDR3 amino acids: CASSYTGPGQGFYEQYF.

CDR3: CASSVNQAPYNEQFF. The chain is built from TRBV9 and TRBJ2-1; TCRdb returns TRBD2, unconfirmable since there is no DNA. This CDR3 has 15 amino acids. Germline V gives CDR1 SGDLS, CDR2 YYNGEE.

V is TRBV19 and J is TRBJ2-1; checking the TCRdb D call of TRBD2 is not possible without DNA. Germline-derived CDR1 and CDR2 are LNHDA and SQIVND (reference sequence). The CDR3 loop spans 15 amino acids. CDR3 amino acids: CASSPGTRTVNEQFF.

The CDR3 here is CASSDLQETQYF. V usage is TRBV18 and J usage is TRBJ2-5. The CDR3 sequence is 12 residues long. The V gene's germline CDR1 is KGHSH and CDR2 LQKENI.

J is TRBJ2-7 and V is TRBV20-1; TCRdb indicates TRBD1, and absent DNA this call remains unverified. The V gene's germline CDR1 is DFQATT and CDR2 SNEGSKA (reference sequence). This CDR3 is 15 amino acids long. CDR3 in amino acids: CSARAGHEPVGEQYF.